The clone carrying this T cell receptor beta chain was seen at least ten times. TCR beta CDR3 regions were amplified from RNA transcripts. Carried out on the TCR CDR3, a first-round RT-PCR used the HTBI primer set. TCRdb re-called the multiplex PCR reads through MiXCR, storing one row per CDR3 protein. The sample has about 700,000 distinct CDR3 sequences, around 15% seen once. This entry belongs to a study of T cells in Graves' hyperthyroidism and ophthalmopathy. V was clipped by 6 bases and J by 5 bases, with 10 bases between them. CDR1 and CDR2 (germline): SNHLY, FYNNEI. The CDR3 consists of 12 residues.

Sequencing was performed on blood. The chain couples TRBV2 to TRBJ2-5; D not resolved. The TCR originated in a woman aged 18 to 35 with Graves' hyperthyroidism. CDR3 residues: CASRDSGETQYF. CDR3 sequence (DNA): TGTGCCAGCAGAGACTCCGGGGAGACCCAGTACTTC.